These 5 T cell receptor beta chains came from one sample sequenced in a study of blood T cells in healthy people across ages. PCR was performed a second time for roughly 7 to 12 cycles using a sample-barcoded 5' primer and a J-beta primer mix. MiXCR was run by TCRdb on the 5' RACE reads, yielding one entry per CDR3 protein. The data hold about 640,000 distinct CDR3 sequences, with about 54% observed a single time. The sequenced sample was blood. All receptors derive from a man aged 60 to 75 in good health.

The V gene is TRBV24-1, the J gene TRBJ2-1; TRBD1 might be the D (8 bases). From germline, CDR1 is KGHDR and CDR2 SFDVKD. Trimming left V 3 bases short and J 3 bases short, with 14 bases between. The CDR3 is 16 amino acids. The CDR3 DNA reads as TGTGCCACCAGTGATCAGCGGGACAGGAACTACAATGAGCAGTTCTTC. This translates into CATSDQRDRNYNEQFF.

The rearrangement uses TRBV20-1 and TRBJ2-5; TRBD2 agrees at 8 bases. Germline V gives CDR1 DFQATT, CDR2 SNEGSKA (reference sequence). The CDR3 spans 13 residues. Trimming removed 6 bases from V and 11 bases from J; junction bases left unmatched: 14. The CDR3 spells CSAGGAGPNEQYF. CDR3 nucleotide sequence: TGCAGTGCCGGGGGGGCCGGCCCCAATGAGCAGTACTTC.

The rearrangement links TRBV7-2 to TRBJ2-1, with D perhaps TRBD1 (5 bases). This CDR3 contains 15 residues. The V gene's germline CDR1 is SGHTA and CDR2 FQGNSA. V gave up 5 bases and J gave up 6 bases, with 17 bases separating them. As DNA, the CDR3 is TGTGCCAGCAGCCCCGACTTGGGGCTCGCCAATGAGCAGTTCTTC. It is translated as CASSPDLGLANEQFF.

This clonotype showed up just a few times. The J gene is TRBJ1-2, the V gene TRBV3-1; D remains ambiguous. Germline loops: CDR1 LGHDT, CDR2 YNNKEL (reference sequence). The CDR3 sequence is 12 residues long. V was cut by 6 bases and J by 4 bases, with 9 bases left in between. The CDR3 reads CASRSEAYGYTF. The CDR3, as DNA: TGTGCCAGCAGGTCGGAGGCCTATGGCTACACCTTC.

The rearrangement links TRBV4-2 to TRBJ1-1; the D gene is possibly TRBD1 (5 bases). This CDR3 contains 14 residues. Germline V gene lookup returns CDR1 LGHNA and CDR2 YNFKEQ. V lost 4 bases and J lost 1, with 10 bases in between. CDR3 coding DNA: TGTGCCAGCAGCCTCAGGGCTTCGAACACTGAAGCTTTCTTT. Translated: CASSLRASNTEAFF.